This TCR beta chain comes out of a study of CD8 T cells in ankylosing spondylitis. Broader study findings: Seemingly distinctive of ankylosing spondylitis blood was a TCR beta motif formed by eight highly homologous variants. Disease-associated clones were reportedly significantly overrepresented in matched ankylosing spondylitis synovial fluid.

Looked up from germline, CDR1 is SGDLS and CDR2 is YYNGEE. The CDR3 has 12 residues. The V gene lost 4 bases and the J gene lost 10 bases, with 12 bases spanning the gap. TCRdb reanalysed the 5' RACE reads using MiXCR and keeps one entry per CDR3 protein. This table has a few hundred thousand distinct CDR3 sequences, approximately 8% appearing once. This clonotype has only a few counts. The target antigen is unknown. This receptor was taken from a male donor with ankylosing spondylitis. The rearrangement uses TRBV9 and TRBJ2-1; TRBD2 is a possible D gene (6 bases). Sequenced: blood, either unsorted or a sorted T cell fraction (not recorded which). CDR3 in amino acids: CASSSLSGEQFF. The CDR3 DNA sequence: TGTGCCAGCAGCTCCCTTAGCGGAGAGCAGTTCTTC.